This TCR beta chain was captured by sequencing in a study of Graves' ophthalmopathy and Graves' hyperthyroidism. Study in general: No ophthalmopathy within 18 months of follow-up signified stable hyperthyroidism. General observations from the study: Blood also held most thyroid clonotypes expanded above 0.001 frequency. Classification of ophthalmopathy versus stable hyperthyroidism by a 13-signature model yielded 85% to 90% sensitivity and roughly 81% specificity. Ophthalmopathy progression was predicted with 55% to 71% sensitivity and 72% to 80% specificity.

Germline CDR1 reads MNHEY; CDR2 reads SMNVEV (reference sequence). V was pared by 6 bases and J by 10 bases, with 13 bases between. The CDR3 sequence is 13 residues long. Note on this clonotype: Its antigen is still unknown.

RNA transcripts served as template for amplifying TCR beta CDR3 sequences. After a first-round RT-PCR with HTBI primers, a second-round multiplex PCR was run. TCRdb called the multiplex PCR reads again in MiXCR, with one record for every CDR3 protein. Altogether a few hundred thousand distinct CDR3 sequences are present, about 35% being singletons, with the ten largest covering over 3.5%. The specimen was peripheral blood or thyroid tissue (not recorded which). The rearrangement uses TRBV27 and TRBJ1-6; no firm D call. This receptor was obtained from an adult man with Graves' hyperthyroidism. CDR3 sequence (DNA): TGTGCCAGCAGCAGCTTACAAGTCTCACCCCTCCACTTT. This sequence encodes CASSSLQVSPLHF.